The rows below give T cell receptor beta chains drawn from one sample of a study of blood T cell repertoires in COVID-19. Produced via immunoSEQ multiplex PCR; TCRdb's table is partial and in-frame only. The sample has tens of thousands of clones, around 90% seen once. The sample consisted of peripheral blood. These receptors were taken from a human donor in a cohort sampled during active COVID-19. Each CDR3 is given with its conserved first and last residue. A D gene is named only where the DNA matches it firmly. The size entry is marked missing in some rows and otherwise reads once, few, many or a size class.

D gene,V gene,J gene,clone size,CDR3 protein,CDR3 DNA
TRBD1,TRBV4-2,TRBJ1-5,NA,CASSQEGGRTGRGPQHF,TGTGCCAGCAGCCAAGAGGGTGGTCGGACAGGGAGGGGGCCCCAGCATTTT
TRBD1,TRBV10-3,TRBJ1-6,NA,CAISVQGAGNSPLHF,TGTGCCATCAGTGTCCAGGGGGCGGGTAATTCACCCCTCCACTTT
NA,TRBV6-5,TRBJ2-3,NA,CASGASDTQYF,TGTGCGTCTGGGGCATCAGATACGCAGTATTTT
NA,TRBV10-3,TRBJ1-1,once,CAIRSPGGTAFF,TGTGCCATCAGATCGCCTGGGGGGACGGCTTTCTTT
NA,TRBV9,TRBJ2-3,NA,CASSVGGSSTDTQYF,TGTGCCAGCAGCGTGGGTGGGAGCAGCACAGATACGCAGTATTTT
TRBD2,TRBV19,TRBJ2-3,NA,CASSTGTSGPSTDTQYF,TGTGCCAGTAGTACCGGGACTAGCGGACCTAGCACAGATACGCAGTATTTT
TRBD2,TRBV28,TRBJ2-3,once,CASSFSRLAGRTDTQYF,TGTGCCAGCAGCTTCTCTCGACTAGCGGGACGCACAGATACGCAGTATTTT
TRBD2,TRBV3-1/TRBV3-2,TRBJ2-7,NA,CASSQGSGGLAEQYF,TGTGCCAGCAGCCAAGGAAGCGGGGGACTTGCTGAGCAGTACTTC
NA,TRBV19,TRBJ2-7,NA,CASSWGGEQYF,TGTGCCAGTAGTTGGGGCGGCGAGCAGTACTTC
TRBD2,TRBV27,TRBJ2-2,NA,CASSFRDRVRTSGRAYYTGELFF,TGTGCCAGCAGTTTTCGGGACAGGGTAAGGACTAGCGGGAGGGCCTATTATACCGGGGAGCTGTTTTTT
NA,TRBV28,TRBJ2-7,NA,CASSLGPSGLYEQYF,TGTGCCAGCAGTTTAGGGCCCTCAGGGTTATACGAGCAGTACTTC
TRBD1,TRBV6-1,TRBJ2-7,NA,CASSESRRQGFSYEQYF,TGTGCCAGCAGTGAATCCAGACGACAGGGCTTCTCCTACGAGCAGTACTTC
NA,TRBV12-5,TRBJ2-1,NA,CASGLGDEQFF,TGTGCTAGTGGCCTGGGAGATGAGCAGTTCTTC
TRBD2,TRBV28,TRBJ2-7,once,CASSRLAGGPAFNYEQYF,TGTGCCAGTAGTCGACTAGCGGGAGGTCCAGCCTTCAACTACGAGCAGTACTTC
NA,TRBV18,TRBJ2-7,NA,CASSPPGQSYEQYF,TGTGCCAGCTCACCACCGGGGCAGTCCTACGAGCAGTACTTC
TRBD2,TRBV30,TRBJ2-7,NA,CAWSVSSGAYEQYF,TGTGCCTGGAGTGTATCTAGCGGGGCCTACGAGCAGTACTTC
TRBD1,TRBV27,TRBJ1-1,NA,CASSLYRGLVNTEAFF,TGTGCCAGCAGTTTATACAGGGGGCTTGTGAACACTGAAGCTTTCTTT
NA,TRBV3-1/TRBV3-2,TRBJ2-7,NA,CASSPLGGEDHEQYF,TGTGCCAGCAGCCCCTTAGGGGGGGAGGACCACGAGCAGTACTTC
NA,TRBV6-5,TRBJ2-5,few,CASSTLAGETQYF,TGTGCCAGCAGCACACTAGCAGGAGAGACCCAGTACTTC
TRBD1,TRBV19,TRBJ1-1,NA,CASSITGATEAFF,TGTGCCAGTAGTATAACAGGGGCCACTGAAGCTTTCTTT
TRBD1,TRBV11-2,TRBJ1-4,NA,CASTYLGTGVEKLFF,TGTGCCAGCACCTACCTCGGGACAGGGGTTGAAAAACTGTTTTTT
TRBD2,TRBV4-2,TRBJ2-1,few,CASSSGLAGDEQFF,TGTGCCAGCAGCTCGGGACTAGCGGGAGATGAGCAGTTCTTC
TRBD2,TRBV5-4,TRBJ2-5,NA,CASSSPGGEETQYF,TGTGCCAGCAGCTCGCCGGGGGGAGAAGAGACCCAGTACTTC
NA,TRBV25-1,TRBJ1-4,NA,CASSEWEGFGDEKLFF,TGTGCCAGCAGTGAATGGGAAGGATTCGGGGATGAAAAACTGTTTTTT
TRBD1,TRBV3-1/TRBV3-2,TRBJ1-4,NA,CASSQRGQEKLFF,TGTGCCAGCAGCCAAAGGGGGCAGGAAAAACTGTTTTTT
NA,TRBV30,TRBJ2-6,NA,CAWLRGGAPGANVLTF,TGTGCCTGGCTGAGAGGGGGTGCACCTGGGGCCAACGTCCTGACTTTC
NA,TRBV3-1/TRBV3-2,TRBJ1-3,NA,CASSQFSTVRYSGNTIYF,TGTGCCAGCAGCCAATTCTCGACAGTCCGATACTCTGGAAACACCATATATTTT
TRBD2,TRBV4-1,TRBJ2-7,NA,CASSQYGTSGTYEQYF,TGCGCCAGCAGCCAATACGGGACTAGCGGGACCTACGAGCAGTACTTC